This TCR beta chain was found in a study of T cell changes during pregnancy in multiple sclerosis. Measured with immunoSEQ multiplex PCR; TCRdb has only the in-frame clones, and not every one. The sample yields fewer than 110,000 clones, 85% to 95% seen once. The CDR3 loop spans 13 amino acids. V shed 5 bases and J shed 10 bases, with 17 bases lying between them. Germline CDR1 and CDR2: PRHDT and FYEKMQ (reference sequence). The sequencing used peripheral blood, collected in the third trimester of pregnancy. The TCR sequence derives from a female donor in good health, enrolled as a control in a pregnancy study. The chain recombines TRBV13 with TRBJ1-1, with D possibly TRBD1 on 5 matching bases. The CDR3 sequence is CASSGTQGRGAFF. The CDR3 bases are TGTGCCAGCAGCGGAACTCAGGGTAGGGGAGCTTTCTTT.